A selection of T cell receptor beta chains follows, all from one sample in a study of blood T cell repertoires in COVID-19. The protocol was immunoSEQ multiplex PCR, while the TCRdb copy is restricted to in-frame clones and leaves out a portion. The table records 130,000 to 150,000 clones, roughly four fifths of them present only once. Sequencing was done on a sample of peripheral blood. The origin of the receptors is a human donor with acute or convalescent COVID-19. The donor label of this sample is uncertain. CDR3s include the opening cysteine and the closing phenylalanine or tryptophan.

cdr3_aa: CASSIGDTAYGYTF; cdr3_length: 14; j_call: TRBJ1-2; v_call: TRBV5-6
cdr3_aa: CAWSSRGTAGNQPQHF; cdr3_length: 16; j_call: TRBJ1-5; v_call: TRBV30
cdr3_aa: CASSVGGGTYEQYF; cdr3_length: 14; j_call: TRBJ2-7; v_call: TRBV9
cdr3_aa: CATSDSHYRDEQYF; cdr3_length: 14; j_call: TRBJ2-7; v_call: TRBV24-1
cdr3_aa: CASSRGGGTDTQYF; cdr3_length: 14; j_call: TRBJ2-3; v_call: TRBV11-3
cdr3_aa: CASSEVGGPRFF; cdr3_length: 12; j_call: TRBJ2-1; v_call: TRBV2
cdr3_aa: CSAVTSGVQYF; cdr3_length: 11; j_call: TRBJ2-3; v_call: TRBV20-1
cdr3_aa: CASSPRGLNNSPLHF; cdr3_length: 15; j_call: TRBJ1-6; v_call: TRBV27
cdr3_aa: CASSVRTATGELFF; cdr3_length: 14; j_call: TRBJ2-2; v_call: TRBV13
cdr3_aa: CASSSGQGGTEAFF; cdr3_length: 14; j_call: TRBJ1-1; v_call: TRBV5-1
cdr3_aa: CSGQGANEQFF; cdr3_length: 11; j_call: TRBJ2-1; v_call: TRBV20-1
cdr3_aa: CASSEVEAAYGYTF; cdr3_length: 14; j_call: TRBJ1-2; v_call: TRBV6-1
cdr3_aa: CASSQVNFSPKPEQFF; cdr3_length: 16; j_call: TRBJ2-1; v_call: TRBV3-1/TRBV3-2
cdr3_aa: CASSGGTGNTEAFF; cdr3_length: 14; j_call: TRBJ1-1; v_call: TRBV5-1
cdr3_aa: CASSRGTGVRSNEKLFF; cdr3_length: 17; j_call: TRBJ1-4; v_call: TRBV7-9
cdr3_aa: CASRARQGNYGYTF; cdr3_length: 14; j_call: TRBJ1-2; v_call: TRBV5-6
cdr3_aa: CASSYQAAGNTEAFF; cdr3_length: 15; j_call: TRBJ1-1; v_call: TRBV6-6
cdr3_aa: CASYPRTGSLNTEAFF; cdr3_length: 16; j_call: TRBJ1-1; v_call: TRBV10-2
cdr3_aa: CAFEDRDRGRNGYTF; cdr3_length: 15; j_call: TRBJ1-2; v_call: TRBV7-9
cdr3_aa: CASSVGEVNTEAFF; cdr3_length: 14; j_call: TRBJ1-1; v_call: TRBV9
cdr3_aa: CASSLSGQGSNQPQHF; cdr3_length: 16; j_call: TRBJ1-5; v_call: TRBV7-8
cdr3_aa: CASRRQARGYTF; cdr3_length: 12; j_call: TRBJ1-2; v_call: TRBV7-2
cdr3_aa: CATSFSGFTDTQYF; cdr3_length: 14; j_call: TRBJ2-3; v_call: TRBV10-2
cdr3_aa: CASSLVRGGDTEAFF; cdr3_length: 15; j_call: TRBJ1-1; v_call: TRBV11-1
cdr3_aa: CASSKVRAGGAYNEQFF; cdr3_length: 17; j_call: TRBJ2-1; v_call: TRBV21-1
cdr3_aa: CASSDPALGYDYGYTF; cdr3_length: 16; j_call: TRBJ1-2; v_call: TRBV25-1
cdr3_aa: CASSFTSGSWFF; cdr3_length: 12; j_call: TRBJ2-1; v_call: TRBV7-2
cdr3_aa: CASSLGAPSSYNEQFF; cdr3_length: 16; j_call: TRBJ2-1; v_call: TRBV6-6
cdr3_aa: CASSLGNIAGLSYNEQFF; cdr3_length: 18; j_call: TRBJ2-1; v_call: TRBV7-8
cdr3_aa: CATKPGGYSPLHF; cdr3_length: 13; j_call: TRBJ1-6; v_call: TRBV27
cdr3_aa: CASRGDRVGNQPQHF; cdr3_length: 15; j_call: TRBJ1-5; v_call: TRBV6-5
cdr3_aa: CASSESRRDYGYTF; cdr3_length: 14; j_call: TRBJ1-2; v_call: TRBV10-2
cdr3_aa: CASSHPDRGAMNTEAFF; cdr3_length: 17; j_call: TRBJ1-1; v_call: TRBV4-1
cdr3_aa: CASSRGTGNTEAFF; cdr3_length: 14; j_call: TRBJ1-1; v_call: TRBV18
cdr3_aa: CATSDGAQETQYF; cdr3_length: 13; j_call: TRBJ2-5; v_call: TRBV24-1
cdr3_aa: CASSGQKEAFF; cdr3_length: 11; j_call: TRBJ1-1; v_call: TRBV27
cdr3_aa: CSVLGETGNTIYF; cdr3_length: 13; j_call: TRBJ1-3; v_call: TRBV29-1
cdr3_aa: CASSLITDGPNYTF; cdr3_length: 14; j_call: TRBJ1-2; v_call: TRBV7-2
cdr3_aa: CASGTGLLAREKLFF; cdr3_length: 15; j_call: TRBJ1-4; v_call: TRBV4-1
cdr3_aa: CASSQPRGTDTQYF; cdr3_length: 14; j_call: TRBJ2-3; v_call: TRBV4-1
cdr3_aa: CASRPGGTGPYSYNSPLHF; cdr3_length: 19; j_call: TRBJ1-6; v_call: TRBV5-5
cdr3_aa: CASSDPAGTDTGELFF; cdr3_length: 16; j_call: TRBJ2-2; v_call: TRBV7-3
cdr3_aa: CASSQSGFVWSGNTIYF; cdr3_length: 17; j_call: TRBJ1-3; v_call: TRBV3-1/TRBV3-2
cdr3_aa: CASSLAQGGLLTQYF; cdr3_length: 15; j_call: TRBJ2-5; v_call: TRBV5-1
cdr3_aa: CAWRWTGSYGYTF; cdr3_length: 13; j_call: TRBJ1-2; v_call: TRBV30
cdr3_aa: CASSVRTSGGANEQFF; cdr3_length: 16; j_call: TRBJ2-1; v_call: TRBV19
cdr3_aa: CAIRNRAVDEQFF; cdr3_length: 13; j_call: TRBJ2-1; v_call: TRBV10-3
cdr3_aa: CASSYSGGGKLFF; cdr3_length: 13; j_call: TRBJ1-4; v_call: TRBV6-5
cdr3_aa: CASSIGSSGGWADTQYF; cdr3_length: 17; j_call: TRBJ2-3; v_call: TRBV19